The source of this T cell receptor (beta chain) is a study of cytomegalovirus exposure and HLA in healthy donors. Background on the study: About 85 million unique TCRs from HLA-typed donors were held in an early release of data. Most donors, around 81% of a few hundred genotyped, fell in the Caucasian-associated ancestry cluster.

A multiplex PCR was run with 60 Vbeta primers and 13 Jbeta primers. This table comes from immunoSEQ multiplex PCR, and its TCRdb copy is limited to in-frame clones, with some not included. This sample has 200,000 or so clones, with approximately 84% found just once. Comment on this clone: Its antigen is unidentified.

The V and J ends lost 7 bases and 7 bases respectively, with 16 bases between them. This CDR3 spans 14 amino acids. CDR1 is MNHEY, CDR2 SVGAGI, per germline. Study-wide findings and caveats: Through in vitro validation, three CMV-associated chains were shown to be specific for CMV antigens.

This receptor was identified in a girl less than two years old in good health and CMV-seronegative. Input material: PBMCs. The rearrangement links TRBV6-5 to TRBJ2-2; possibly TRBD1 for D (5 bases). The CDR3 coding sequence is TGTGCCAGCACCTCCCCAGGGTTGGGCGGGGAGCTGTTTTTT. Its protein product is CASTSPGLGGELFF.